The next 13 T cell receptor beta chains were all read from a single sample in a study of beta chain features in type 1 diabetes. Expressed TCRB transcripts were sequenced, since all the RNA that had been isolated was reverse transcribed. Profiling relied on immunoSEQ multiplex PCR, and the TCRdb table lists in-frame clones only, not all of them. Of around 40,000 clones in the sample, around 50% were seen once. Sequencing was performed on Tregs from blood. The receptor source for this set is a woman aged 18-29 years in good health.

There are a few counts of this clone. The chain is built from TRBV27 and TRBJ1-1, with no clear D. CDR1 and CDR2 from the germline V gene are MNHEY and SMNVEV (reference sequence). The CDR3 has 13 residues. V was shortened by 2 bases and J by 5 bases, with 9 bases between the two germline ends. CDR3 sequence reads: CASSLTWRTEAFF. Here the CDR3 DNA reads TGTGCCAGCAGTTTAACTTGGCGGACTGAAGCTTTCTTT.

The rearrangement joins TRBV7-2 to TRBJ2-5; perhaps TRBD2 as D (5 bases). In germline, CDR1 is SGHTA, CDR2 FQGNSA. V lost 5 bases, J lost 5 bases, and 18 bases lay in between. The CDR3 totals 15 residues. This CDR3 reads CASSPGYSSWETQYF. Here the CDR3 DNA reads TGTGCCAGCAGCCCGGGGTACAGCTCGTGGGAGACCCAGTACTTC.

In nucleotides, the CDR3 is TGTGCCAGCAGCTTTCTAAGGGGACAGGGATTAAACATTCAGTACTTC. Amino acid sequence: CASSFLRGQGLNIQYF. The chain couples TRBV7-9 to TRBJ2-4, with 9 bases fitting TRBD1. This CDR3 spans 16 amino acids. Germline CDR1 and CDR2: SEHNR and FQNEAQ (reference sequence). The V gene end was trimmed by 3 bases and the J gene end by 6 bases; junction bases not matched to a gene: 9.

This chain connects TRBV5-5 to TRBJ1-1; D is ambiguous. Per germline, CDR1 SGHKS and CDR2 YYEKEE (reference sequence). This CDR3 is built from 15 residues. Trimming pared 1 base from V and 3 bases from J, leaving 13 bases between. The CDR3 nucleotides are TGTGCCAGCAGCTTGATCGGCGCAGGTCACACTGAAGCTTTCTTT. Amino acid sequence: CASSLIGAGHTEAFF.

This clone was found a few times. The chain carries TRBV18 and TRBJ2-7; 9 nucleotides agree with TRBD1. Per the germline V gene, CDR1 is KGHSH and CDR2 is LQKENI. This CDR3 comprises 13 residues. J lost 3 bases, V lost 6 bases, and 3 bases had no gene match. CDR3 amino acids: CASSGQGIYEQYF. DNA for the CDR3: TGTGCCAGCTCCGGACAGGGGATCTACGAGCAGTACTTC.

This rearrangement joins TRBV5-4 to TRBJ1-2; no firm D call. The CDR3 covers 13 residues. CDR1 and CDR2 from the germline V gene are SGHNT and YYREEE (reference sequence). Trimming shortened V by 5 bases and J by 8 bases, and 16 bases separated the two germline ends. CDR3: CASRAREGHGYTF. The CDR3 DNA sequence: TGTGCCAGCAGAGCGAGGGAGGGCCACGGCTACACCTTC. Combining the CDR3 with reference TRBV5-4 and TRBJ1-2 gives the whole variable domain ETGVTQSPTHLIKTRGQQVTLRCSSQSGHNTVSWYQQALGQGPQFIFQYYREEENGRGNFPPRFSGLQFPNYSSELNVNALELDDSALYLCASRAREGHGYTFGSGTRLTVV.

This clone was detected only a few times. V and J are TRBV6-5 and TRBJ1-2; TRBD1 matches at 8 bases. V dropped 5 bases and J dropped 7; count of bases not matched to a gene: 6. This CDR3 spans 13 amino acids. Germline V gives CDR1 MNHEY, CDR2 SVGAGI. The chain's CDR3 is CASSLDRGSGYTF. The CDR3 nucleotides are TGTGCCAGCAGTCTAGACAGGGGTTCTGGCTACACCTTC.

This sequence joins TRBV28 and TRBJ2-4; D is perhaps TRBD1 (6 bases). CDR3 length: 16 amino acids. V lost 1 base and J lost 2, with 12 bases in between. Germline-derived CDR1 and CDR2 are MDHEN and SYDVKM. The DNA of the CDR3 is TGTGCCAGCAGTTTATCGGCCACAGGGACCAAAAACATTCAGTACTTC. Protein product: CASSLSATGTKNIQYF. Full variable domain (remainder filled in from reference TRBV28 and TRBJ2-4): DVKVTQSSRYLVKRTGEKVFLECVQDMDHENMFWYRQDPGLGLRLIYFSYDVKMKEKGDIPEGYSVSREKKERFSLILESASTNQTSMYLCASSLSATGTKNIQYFGAGTRLSVL.

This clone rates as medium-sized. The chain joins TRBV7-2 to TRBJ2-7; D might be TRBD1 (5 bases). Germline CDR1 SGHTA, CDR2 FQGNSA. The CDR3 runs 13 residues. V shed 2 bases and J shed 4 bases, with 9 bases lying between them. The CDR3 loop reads CASSLPREYEQYF. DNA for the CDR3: TGTGCCAGCAGCTTACCCAGGGAATACGAGCAGTACTTC.

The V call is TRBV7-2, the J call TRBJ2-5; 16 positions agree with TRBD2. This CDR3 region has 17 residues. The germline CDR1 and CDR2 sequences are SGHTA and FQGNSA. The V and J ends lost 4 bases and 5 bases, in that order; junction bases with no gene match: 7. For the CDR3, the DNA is TGTGCCAGCAGCTCGGGACTAGCGGGAGGGTCTAGGGAGACCCAGTACTTC. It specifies CASSSGLAGGSRETQYF. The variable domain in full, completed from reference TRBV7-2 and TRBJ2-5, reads GAGVSQSPSNKVTEKGKDVELRCDPISGHTALYWYRQSLGQGLEFLIYFQGNSAPDKSGLPSDRFSAERTGGSVSTLTIQRTQQEDSAVYLCASSSGLAGGSRETQYFGPGTRLLVL.

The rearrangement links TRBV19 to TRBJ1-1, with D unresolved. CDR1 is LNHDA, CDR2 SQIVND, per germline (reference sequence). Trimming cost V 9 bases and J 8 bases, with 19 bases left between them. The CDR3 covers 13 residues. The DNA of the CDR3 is TGTGCCAGCGCAGTACAGCTCGAAACCGAAGCTTTCTTT. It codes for CASAVQLETEAFF. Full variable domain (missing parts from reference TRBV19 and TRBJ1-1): DGGITQSPKYLFRKEGQNVTLSCEQNLNHDAMYWYRQDPGQGLRLIYYSQIVNDFQKGDIAEGYSVSREKKESFPLTVTSAQKNPTAFYLCASAVQLETEAFFGQGTRLTVV.

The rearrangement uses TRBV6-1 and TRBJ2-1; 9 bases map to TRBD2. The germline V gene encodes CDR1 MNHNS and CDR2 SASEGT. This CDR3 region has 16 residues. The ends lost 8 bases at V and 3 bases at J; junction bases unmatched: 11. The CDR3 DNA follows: TGTGCCAGCCGTGCCGCTAGCGGGACCGTCTACAATGAGCAGTTCTTC. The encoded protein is CASRAASGTVYNEQFF.

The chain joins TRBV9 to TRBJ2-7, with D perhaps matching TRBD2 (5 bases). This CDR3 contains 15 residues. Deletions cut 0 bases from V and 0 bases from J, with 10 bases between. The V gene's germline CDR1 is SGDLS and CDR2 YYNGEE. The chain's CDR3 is CASSVGPRDSYEQYF. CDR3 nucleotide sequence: TGTGCCAGCAGCGTAGGACCCCGGGACTCCTACGAGCAGTACTTC.